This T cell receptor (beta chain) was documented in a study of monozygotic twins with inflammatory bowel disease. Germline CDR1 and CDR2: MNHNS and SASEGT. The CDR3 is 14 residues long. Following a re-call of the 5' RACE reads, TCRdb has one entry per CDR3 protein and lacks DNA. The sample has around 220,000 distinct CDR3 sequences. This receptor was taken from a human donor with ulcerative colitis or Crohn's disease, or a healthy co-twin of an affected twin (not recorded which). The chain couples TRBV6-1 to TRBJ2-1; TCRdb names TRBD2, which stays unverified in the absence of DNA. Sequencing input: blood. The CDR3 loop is CATSGLANNNEQFF.